These 28 T cell receptor beta chains were all obtained from the same sample, sequenced in a study of beta chain features in type 1 diabetes. As every portion of the isolated RNA was reverse transcribed, the sequencing read expressed TCRB transcripts. Profiled with immunoSEQ multiplex PCR; TCRdb holds only in-frame clones, not every one. Among about 320,000 clones listed, 13% to 15% were seen once. The sample was central memory CD4+ T cells from blood. These receptors were obtained from a man between 25 and 39 years old in good health.

This clone turned up a few times. The rearrangement joins TRBV6-5 to TRBJ2-4, with D unresolved. V lost 6 bases, J lost 0 bases, and 9 bases lay in between. CDR1 and CDR2 (germline): MNHEY, SVGAGI. This CDR3 has 14 amino acids. Here the CDR3 DNA reads TGTGCCAGCAGAGGAGACCTAGCCAAAAACATTCAGTACTTC. Protein: CASRGDLAKNIQYF.

The table lists this clone with a few counts. DNA for the CDR3: TGTGCCAGCCAAGGGCGGTCCTACGAGCAGTACTTC. Protein product: CASQGRSYEQYF. This chain connects TRBV6-5 to TRBJ2-7; D not certain. The CDR3 contains 12 residues. The V gene's germline CDR1 is MNHEY and CDR2 SVGAGI. V shed 8 bases and J shed 1 base, with 9 bases lying between them.

This clone was found a few times. The V and J genes are TRBV18 and TRBJ2-1; tentatively, D is TRBD2 (6 bases). Trimming took off 6 bases at V and 6 bases at J, with 30 bases between the two ends. The length of the CDR3 is 19 residues. Per germline, CDR1 KGHSH and CDR2 LQKENI. CDR3 DNA: TGTGCCAGCTCCCCTCGTCGGCAGGGAGGATTCGTGAGGGGCAATGAGCAGTTCTTC. This codes for CASSPRRQGGFVRGNEQFF. Using reference TRBV18 and TRBJ2-1 for the parts outside the CDR3, the full variable domain is NAGVMQNPRHLVRRRGQEARLRCSPMKGHSHVYWYRQLPEEGLKFMVYLQKENIIDESGMPKERFSAEFPKEGPSILRIQQVVRGDSAAYFCASSPRRQGGFVRGNEQFFGPGTRLTVL.

This clone was observed a handful of times. The V call is TRBV7-2, the J call TRBJ1-2, with unresolved D. This CDR3 spans 17 amino acids. Trimming took 6 bases from V and 6 from J, leaving 26 bases between them. CDR1 is SGHTA, CDR2 FQGNSA, per germline. The CDR3 DNA follows: TGTGCCAGCAGTATTATGGGGAGGCCGGGCGGCGAAAATGGCTACACCTTC. Its translation is CASSIMGRPGGENGYTF. The variable domain in full, with the rest retrieved from reference TRBV7-2 and TRBJ1-2, is GAGVSQSPSNKVTEKGKDVELRCDPISGHTALYWYRQSLGQGLEFLIYFQGNSAPDKSGLPSDRFSAERTGGSVSTLTIQRTQQEDSAVYLCASSIMGRPGGENGYTFGSGTRLTVV.

A few counts support this clone. This chain links TRBV7-2 with TRBJ2-2; a weak D match, TRBD2 (5 bases). This CDR3 is 14 amino acids long. The V gene lost 4 bases and the J gene lost 1 base, with 7 bases spanning the gap. CDR1 and CDR2 from the germline V gene are SGHTA and FQGNSA. CDR3 sequence: CASSWTLNTGELFF. The CDR3, as DNA: TGTGCCAGCAGCTGGACTTTGAACACCGGGGAGCTGTTTTTT.

This clone was detected only a few times. The same CDR3 also results from other DNA sequences found in this sample. The chain combines TRBV9 with TRBJ2-3, with a weak D call TRBD2 (5 bases). The germline V and J ends were trimmed by 0 bases and 0 bases, with 5 bases remaining between them. CDR3 length: 14 amino acids. The germline CDR1 and CDR2 sequences are SGDLS and YYNGEE. In DNA, the CDR3 is TGTGCCAGCAGCGTAGGAGGGAGCACAGATACGCAGTATTTT. Residues: CASSVGGSTDTQYF.

This clone was seen more than once but under ten times. The chain is built from TRBV5-1 and TRBJ2-7; 14 bases align to TRBD2. The V gene's germline CDR1 is SGHRS and CDR2 YFSETQ. The CDR3 has 15 amino acids. The trim removed 2 bases at V and 7 bases at J, leaving 5 bases unmatched. The CDR3 nucleotides read TGCGCCAGCAGCTTCTCCGGGACTAGCGGGGGAGAGCAGTACTTC. It yields the protein CASSFSGTSGGEQYF.

This clone was recorded a few times. V gene TRBV6-5 combines with J gene TRBJ2-3, with D unclear. The V gene's germline CDR1 is MNHEY and CDR2 SVGAGI. V was trimmed by 7 bases and J by 7 bases, leaving 9 bases between them. The CDR3 is 11 residues long. CDR3 DNA sequence: TGTGCCAGCACGGGTGAGAATACGCAGTATTTT. This encodes CASTGENTQYF.

The sample holds many counts of this clone. The genes are TRBV7-9 and TRBJ1-6; D is uncertain. Per germline, CDR1 SEHNR and CDR2 FQNEAQ (reference sequence). The CDR3 runs 15 residues. V was shortened by 1 base and J by 6 bases, with 10 bases between the two germline ends. CDR3 nucleotides: TGTGCCAGCAGCTTAGGGGAGGGAACTAATTCACCCCTCCACTTT. This gives the protein CASSLGEGTNSPLHF.

The rearrangement uses TRBV6-5 and TRBJ1-2; a possible D gene is TRBD1 (5 bases). The germline CDR1 and CDR2 sequences are MNHEY and SVGAGI. Between the trimmed V and J ends, which lost 10 bases and 0 bases, there was a span of 18 bases. This CDR3 is 15 amino acids long. The CDR3 region is CAIRQTLQTNYGYTF. In DNA, the CDR3 is TGTGCCATCCGACAGACGTTGCAGACTAACTATGGCTACACCTTC.

This clone was seen only a few times. This rearrangement joins TRBV11-3 to TRBJ2-5; D call uncertain. The CDR3 covers 16 residues. CDR1 SGHNT and CDR2 YENEEA come from the germline V gene. Between the trimmed V and J ends, which lost 1 base and 5 bases, there was a span of 17 bases. This CDR3 is CASSLVVGSLGETQYF. The CDR3 DNA follows: TGTGCCAGCAGCTTAGTTGTGGGCTCCCTCGGGGAGACCCAGTACTTC.

The V gene is TRBV7-2, the J gene TRBJ2-1, with D possibly being TRBD1 or TRBD2 (7 bases each). Germline V gene lookup returns CDR1 SGHTA and CDR2 FQGNSA. V lost 4 bases, J lost 6 bases, and 19 bases lay in between. This CDR3 has 16 residues. The CDR3 nucleotides are TGTGCCAGCAGCTCTCCCCAGGGGGAGGGTTTCAATGAGCAGTTCTTC. Its protein is CASSSPQGEGFNEQFF. The variable domain in full, with the rest retrieved from reference TRBV7-2 and TRBJ2-1, is GAGVSQSPSNKVTEKGKDVELRCDPISGHTALYWYRQSLGQGLEFLIYFQGNSAPDKSGLPSDRFSAERTGGSVSTLTIQRTQQEDSAVYLCASSSPQGEGFNEQFFGPGTRLTVL.

The chain recombines TRBV18 with TRBJ1-5; 9 positions match TRBD1. The J segment lost 7 bases and the V segment lost 3 bases, leaving 1 base of the junction unmatched. Germline-derived CDR1 and CDR2 are KGHSH and LQKENI. The CDR3 has 13 residues. The CDR3 region has the DNA TGTGCCAGCTCACCGACAGGGGGACAGCCCCAGCATTTT. Translated, it gives CASSPTGGQPQHF.

V and J are TRBV5-1 and TRBJ2-6, with D uncertain. Trimming cost V 0 bases and J 0 bases, with 13 bases left between them. This CDR3 region has 18 residues. Germline loops: CDR1 SGHRS, CDR2 YFSETQ. The CDR3: CASSLDLTGSSGANVLTF. In DNA form, the CDR3 reads TGCGCCAGCAGCTTGGATTTAACTGGCAGCTCTGGGGCCAACGTCCTGACTTTC.

V gene TRBV7-9 combines with J gene TRBJ2-3; 7 bases line up with TRBD2. CDR3 length: 14 amino acids. Germline V gene lookup returns CDR1 SEHNR and CDR2 FQNEAQ (reference sequence). Trimming removed 5 bases from V and 8 bases from J; junction bases left unmatched: 10. The CDR3 here is CASSILSTGGTQYF. CDR3 bases: TGTGCCAGCAGCATCTTGAGTACGGGGGGTACGCAGTATTTT. The full variable domain, completed using reference TRBV7-9 and TRBJ2-3, is DTGVSQNPRHKITKRGQNVTFRCDPISEHNRLYWYRQTLGQGPEFLTYFQNEAQLEKSRLLSDRFSAERPKGSFSTLEIQRTEQGDSAMYLCASSILSTGGTQYFGPGTRLTVL.

Here the CDR3 reads CASTRDSGSCEQYV. The CDR3 DNA reads as TGTGCCTCGACCAGGGACAGCGGATCCTGCGAGCAGTACGTC. The rearrangement links TRBV10-3 to TRBJ2-7, with 7 bases that match TRBD1. CDR3 size: 14 residues. The germline V gene encodes CDR1 ENHRY and CDR2 SYGVKD.

This clone has a handful of counts. V is TRBV5-5 and J is TRBJ2-5; 7 positions match TRBD2. CDR3 size: 15 residues. V trimming: 2 bases; J trimming: 1 base; junction bases outside the gene matches: 5. Germline V gives CDR1 SGHKS, CDR2 YYEKEE (reference sequence). In DNA, the CDR3 is TGTGCCAGCAGCTTCCGAGTAGCGGGCCAAGAGACCCAGTACTTC. Protein sequence: CASSFRVAGQETQYF.

This clone was counted only a few times. The chain uses TRBV30 and TRBJ1-2; 10 bases fit TRBD1. This CDR3 is built from 14 residues. CDR1 is GTSNPN and CDR2 is SVGIG in the germline V gene (reference sequence). V shed 3 bases, J shed 2 bases, and the junction held 3 bases outside the gene matches. CDR3 amino acids: CAWRGQGINYGYTF. CDR3 in DNA: TGTGCCTGGAGGGGACAGGGGATCAACTATGGCTACACCTTC. The full variable domain, with the rest looked up from reference TRBV30 and TRBJ1-2, is SQTIHQWPATLVQPVGSPLSLECTVEGTSNPNLYWYRQAAGRGLQLLFYSVGIGQISSEVPQNLSASRPQDRQFILSSKKLLLSDSGFYLCAWRGQGINYGYTFGSGTRLTVV.

The chain recombines TRBV7-2 with TRBJ1-2; no reliable D call. This CDR3 region has 14 residues. Deletions cut 3 bases from V and 5 bases from J, with 13 bases between. Germline assignment: CDR1 SGHTA and CDR2 FQGNSA. In DNA, the CDR3 is TGTGCCAGCAGCTTGGTCGGCCAGGCGTATGGCTACACCTTC. Translated: CASSLVGQAYGYTF.

The chain is built from TRBV15 and TRBJ1-4, with no clear D. Germline V lookup: CDR1 LNHNV, CDR2 YYDKDF (reference sequence). The V and J ends lost 0 bases and 3 bases respectively, with 14 bases between them. The CDR3 covers 17 residues. The DNA for the CDR3 is TGTGCCACCAGCAGAGAGGGTGGTTTTTTGGCTAATGAAAAACTGTTTTTT. This encodes CATSREGGFLANEKLFF.

This clone was recorded a few times. The chain employs TRBV5-1 and TRBJ1-1, with 7 positions matching TRBD1. This CDR3 spans 14 amino acids. V dropped 7 bases and J dropped 4; count of bases not matched to a gene: 10. Germline CDR1 and CDR2: SGHRS and YFSETQ. The CDR3 loop reads CASGMTGRSTEAFF. The CDR3 DNA reads as TGCGCCAGCGGAATGACAGGGAGGAGCACTGAAGCTTTCTTT. Drawing the rest from reference TRBV5-1 and TRBJ1-1, the complete variable domain is KAGVTQTPRYLIKTRGQQVTLSCSPISGHRSVSWYQQTPGQGLQFLFEYFSETQRNKGNFPGRFSGRQFSNSRSEMNVSTLELGDSALYLCASGMTGRSTEAFFGQGTRLTVV.

This clone was detected a few times. The chain joins TRBV4-3 to TRBJ1-2, with a weak D call TRBD1 (6 bases). V lost 1 base to trimming and J lost 0 bases, with 12 bases between them. This CDR3 is 16 amino acids long. Germline V gives CDR1 LGHNA, CDR2 YSLEER. The chain's CDR3 is CASSQVSGAANYGYTF. For the CDR3, the DNA is TGCGCCAGCAGCCAAGTATCAGGGGCAGCTAACTATGGCTACACCTTC.

The sample holds many counts of this clone. The chain is built from TRBV14 and TRBJ1-1, with D hard to call. The CDR3 runs to 13 residues. Trimming cost V 0 bases and J 11 bases, with 13 bases left between them. CDR1 and CDR2 from the germline V gene are SGHDN and FVKESK. Here the CDR3 reads CASSQDLRVSAFF. The CDR3 bases are TGTGCCAGCAGCCAAGATCTGAGGGTATCGGCTTTCTTT.

The chain has TRBV9 and TRBJ1-1, with D possibly matching TRBD1 (5 bases). This CDR3 has 14 amino acids. Germline CDR1 SGDLS, CDR2 YYNGEE. Deletions cut 0 bases from V and 0 bases from J, with 6 bases between. The CDR3 DNA is TGTGCCAGCAGCGTAGTGGGGGTGAACACTGAAGCTTTCTTT. Amino acid sequence: CASSVVGVNTEAFF.

With regard to this clone: The same CDR3 also results from other DNA sequences found in this sample. The J gene is TRBJ2-7, the V gene TRBV7-2, with D possibly TRBD1 on 6 matching bases. Per germline, CDR1 SGHTA and CDR2 FQGNSA. Trimming removed 2 bases from V and 3 bases from J, with 11 bases in between. CDR3 length: 14 residues. The CDR3 bases are TGTGCCAGCAGCTTATCAGGGGTAAGCTACGAGCAGTACTTC. Its protein product is CASSLSGVSYEQYF. The full variable domain, its missing parts supplied by reference TRBV7-2 and TRBJ2-7, is GAGVSQSPSNKVTEKGKDVELRCDPISGHTALYWYRQSLGQGLEFLIYFQGNSAPDKSGLPSDRFSAERTGGSVSTLTIQRTQQEDSAVYLCASSLSGVSYEQYFGPGTRLTVT.

This chain links TRBV7-2 with TRBJ2-1; 7 positions match TRBD1. CDR3 size: 12 residues. Trimming took 4 bases from V and 11 from J; bases not matched to a gene: 5. The germline gives CDR1 SGHTA, CDR2 FQGNSA. In DNA, the CDR3 is TGTGCCAGCAGCTCGCAGACAGGGAAGCAGTTCTTC. Its translation: CASSSQTGKQFF.

The chain recombines TRBV7-2 with TRBJ2-1; a weak D match, TRBD2 (5 bases). The CDR3 is 17 amino acids. CDR1 and CDR2 (germline): SGHTA, FQGNSA. V gave up 3 bases and J gave up 0 bases, with 15 bases separating them. CDR3 coding DNA: TGTGCCAGCAGCTTTCTTCCAGCGGTCAGCTCCTACAATGAGCAGTTCTTC. This sequence encodes CASSFLPAVSSYNEQFF.

The chain has TRBV30 and TRBJ1-2, with D possibly matching TRBD1 (5 bases). V lost 7 bases, J lost 4 bases, and 22 bases lay in between. The CDR3 is 15 amino acids. The V gene's germline CDR1 is GTSNPN and CDR2 SVGIG (reference sequence). CDR3 amino acids: CASTLYQGVSYGYTF. DNA for the CDR3: TGTGCCTCAACCCTTTATCAGGGAGTTAGCTATGGCTACACCTTC. Complete variable domain (other parts from reference TRBV30 and TRBJ1-2): SQTIHQWPATLVQPVGSPLSLECTVEGTSNPNLYWYRQAAGRGLQLLFYSVGIGQISSEVPQNLSASRPQDRQFILSSKKLLLSDSGFYLCASTLYQGVSYGYTFGSGTRLTVV.